This TCR beta chain was captured by sequencing in a study of regulatory T cells in long-lasting Graves disease. The sample's time point: newly diagnosed GD, antithyroid drugs for less than 3 months. RNA isolated from PBMCs was used to make the TCR library. The TCR beta library used iRepertoire HTBI primers with Arm-PCR amplification of CDR3. TCRdb independently ran MiXCR on the multiplex PCR reads; one entry per CDR3 protein. The repertoire holds about half a million distinct CDR3 sequences, with more than 10% as singletons. Study observations and caveats: Relative to new patients (roughly 1,000), persistent patients exhibited greater sharing of public clonotypes (2,741).

Points on this clonotype: Its antigen is unidentified.

This sample was shared with a second study, whose subject was T cells in Graves' hyperthyroidism and ophthalmopathy.

The sequencing used peripheral blood mononuclear cells (PBMCs), collected at new diagnosis, from a patient treated with antithyroid drugs. The TCR comes from a woman aged 25 to 39 with Graves disease.

CDR3 residues: CASSPNPGRSSGANVLTF. The CDR3 nucleotides read TGTGCCAGCTCACCAAACCCAGGGAGGAGCTCTGGGGCCAACGTCCTGACTTTC. The chain carries TRBV18 and TRBJ2-6; D perhaps matches TRBD2 (6 bases). Germline-derived CDR1 and CDR2 are KGHSH and LQKENI. Trimming pared 2 bases from V and 0 bases from J, leaving 14 bases between. The CDR3 sequence is 18 residues long.